The rows below give T cell receptor beta chains drawn from one sample of a study of blood T cell repertoires in COVID-19. This table comes from immunoSEQ multiplex PCR, and its TCRdb copy is limited to in-frame clones, with some not included. The sample yields roughly 200,000 clones, around 90% seen once. Sequenced material: PBMCs or T cells enriched from blood (not recorded which). The origin of the receptors is a man between 25 and 39 years old who had recovered from COVID-19. CDR3s include the opening cysteine and the closing phenylalanine or tryptophan. D genes are given only for firm matches. A clone size is listed for some rows: how often the clone was seen (once, few, many), or a class if it is expanded.

j_gene: TRBJ2-2
v_gene: TRBV10-3
d_gene: TRBD2
abundance: NA
CDR3aa: CAILAGDGTGELFF
CDR3nt: TGTGCCATCCTAGCGGGGGACGGCACCGGGGAGCTGTTTTTT

j_gene: TRBJ2-1
v_gene: TRBV19
d_gene: TRBD2
abundance: once
CDR3aa: CASSIFPSSGELYNEQFF
CDR3nt: TGTGCCAGTAGTATCTTCCCGTCTAGCGGGGAGCTCTACAATGAGCAGTTCTTC

j_gene: TRBJ2-1
v_gene: TRBV9
d_gene: TRBD2
abundance: NA
CDR3aa: CASSGRGGGGNEQFF
CDR3nt: TGTGCCAGCAGCGGCCGCGGGGGGGGAGGCAATGAGCAGTTCTTC

j_gene: TRBJ2-1
v_gene: TRBV5-1
d_gene: NA
abundance: once
CDR3aa: CASSLGSGFSYNEQFF
CDR3nt: TGCGCCAGCAGCTTGGGTTCAGGGTTTTCCTACAATGAGCAGTTCTTC

j_gene: TRBJ1-5
v_gene: TRBV19
d_gene: NA
abundance: NA
CDR3aa: CASELSQGMGQPQHF
CDR3nt: TGTGCCAGCGAACTGAGTCAGGGGATGGGTCAGCCCCAGCATTTT

j_gene: TRBJ1-3
v_gene: TRBV11-2
d_gene: NA
abundance: NA
CDR3aa: CASSLDPAGSGNTIYF
CDR3nt: TGTGCCAGCAGCTTAGATCCGGCAGGCTCTGGAAACACCATATATTTT

j_gene: TRBJ2-7
v_gene: TRBV9
d_gene: NA
abundance: NA
CDR3aa: CASSVPLNYEQYF
CDR3nt: TGTGCCAGCAGCGTTCCCCTAAACTACGAGCAGTACTTC

j_gene: TRBJ2-1
v_gene: TRBV14
d_gene: NA
abundance: NA
CDR3aa: CASSLYPYNEQFF
CDR3nt: TGTGCCAGCAGCCTCTACCCGTACAATGAGCAGTTCTTC

j_gene: TRBJ1-5
v_gene: TRBV24-1
d_gene: NA
abundance: NA
CDR3aa: CATARRGENQPQHF
CDR3nt: TGTGCCACCGCCCGGAGGGGCGAAAATCAGCCCCAGCATTTT

j_gene: TRBJ1-1
v_gene: TRBV13
d_gene: NA
abundance: NA
CDR3aa: CASSSYAETLNTEAFF
CDR3nt: TGTGCCAGCAGCTCCTACGCCGAAACCCTGAACACTGAAGCTTTCTTT

j_gene: TRBJ2-1
v_gene: TRBV7-6
d_gene: NA
abundance: NA
CDR3aa: CASSLGGQSSYNEQFF
CDR3nt: TGTGCCAGCAGCTTAGGGGGACAAAGCTCCTACAATGAGCAGTTCTTC

j_gene: TRBJ2-1
v_gene: TRBV18
d_gene: TRBD2
abundance: once
CDR3aa: CASSLSGGAYNEQFF
CDR3nt: TGTGCCAGCTCACTCAGCGGGGGGGCCTACAATGAGCAGTTCTTC

j_gene: TRBJ2-1
v_gene: TRBV27
d_gene: TRBD1
abundance: NA
CDR3aa: CATTGQGRNEQFF
CDR3nt: TGTGCCACGACGGGACAGGGGAGGAATGAGCAGTTCTTC

j_gene: TRBJ1-5
v_gene: TRBV3-1/TRBV3-2
d_gene: NA
abundance: NA
CDR3aa: CASSQGGNQPQHF
CDR3nt: TGTGCCAGCAGCCAGGGCGGCAATCAGCCCCAGCATTTT

j_gene: TRBJ1-5
v_gene: TRBV19
d_gene: NA
abundance: NA
CDR3aa: CASRGGLGNQPQHF
CDR3nt: TGTGCCAGTAGGGGAGGGTTGGGCAATCAGCCCCAGCATTTT

j_gene: TRBJ1-4
v_gene: TRBV5-5
d_gene: TRBD1
abundance: NA
CDR3aa: CASSLSPTGNEKLFF
CDR3nt: TGTGCCAGCAGCTTATCCCCGACAGGGAATGAAAAACTGTTTTTT

j_gene: TRBJ2-3
v_gene: TRBV5-1
d_gene: NA
abundance: NA
CDR3aa: CASSSTSTDTQYF
CDR3nt: TGCGCCAGCAGCTCGACAAGCACAGATACGCAGTATTTT

j_gene: TRBJ1-6
v_gene: TRBV5-1
d_gene: NA
abundance: NA
CDR3aa: CASSGAGPELSNSPLHF
CDR3nt: TGCGCCAGCAGCGGGGCTGGTCCAGAGCTTTCAAATTCACCCCTCCACTTT

j_gene: TRBJ1-3
v_gene: TRBV3-1/TRBV3-2
d_gene: NA
abundance: NA
CDR3aa: CASSPSNSGNTIYF
CDR3nt: TGTGCCAGCAGCCCATCAAACTCTGGAAACACCATATATTTT

j_gene: TRBJ2-5
v_gene: TRBV10-3
d_gene: TRBD2
abundance: once
CDR3aa: CAISSEAGAGETQYF
CDR3nt: TGTGCCATCAGTTCCGAGGCGGGAGCTGGAGAGACCCAGTACTTC

j_gene: TRBJ1-2
v_gene: TRBV21-1
d_gene: NA
abundance: NA
CDR3aa: CASRISPPGINYGYTF
CDR3nt: TGTGCCAGCAGGATCAGTCCGCCAGGGATAAACTATGGCTACACCTTC

j_gene: TRBJ1-2
v_gene: TRBV15
d_gene: NA
abundance: NA
CDR3aa: CATSRGGSNGYTF
CDR3nt: TGTGCCACCAGCAGAGGAGGGAGCAATGGCTACACCTTC

j_gene: TRBJ2-1
v_gene: TRBV19
d_gene: TRBD2
abundance: NA
CDR3aa: CASSSTGTSPYNEQFF
CDR3nt: TGTGCCAGTAGCTCAACCGGGACTAGCCCCTACAATGAGCAGTTCTTC

j_gene: TRBJ2-3
v_gene: TRBV6-5
d_gene: NA
abundance: NA
CDR3aa: CASSYSSLVPTDTQYF
CDR3nt: TGTGCCAGCAGTTACTCGAGCCTTGTTCCCACAGATACGCAGTATTTT

j_gene: TRBJ2-3
v_gene: TRBV7-8
d_gene: TRBD1
abundance: once
CDR3aa: CASSWGQGASDTQYF
CDR3nt: TGTGCCAGCAGCTGGGGACAGGGGGCTTCAGATACGCAGTATTTT

j_gene: TRBJ2-2
v_gene: TRBV5-4
d_gene: NA
abundance: NA
CDR3aa: CASSSRLYTGELFF
CDR3nt: TGTGCCAGCAGCTCCAGACTTTACACCGGGGAGCTGTTTTTT

j_gene: TRBJ2-1
v_gene: TRBV20-1
d_gene: TRBD1
abundance: NA
CDR3aa: CSASQGDSYNEQFF
CDR3nt: TGCAGTGCTAGTCAGGGGGACTCCTACAATGAGCAGTTCTTC

j_gene: TRBJ2-1
v_gene: TRBV7-2
d_gene: NA
abundance: NA
CDR3aa: CASSLSGSYNEQFF
CDR3nt: TGTGCCAGCAGCCTAAGCGGATCCTACAATGAGCAGTTCTTC

j_gene: TRBJ1-6
v_gene: TRBV4-1
d_gene: TRBD1
abundance: NA
CDR3aa: CASSHLGKKDRGIMNSPLHF
CDR3nt: TGCGCCAGCAGCCACTTGGGAAAAAAGGACAGGGGGATAATGAATTCACCCCTCCACTTT

j_gene: TRBJ2-7
v_gene: TRBV3-1/TRBV3-2
d_gene: TRBD1
abundance: once
CDR3aa: CASSLRDRAYEQYF
CDR3nt: TGTGCCAGCAGCCTCCGGGACAGAGCCTACGAGCAGTACTTC

j_gene: TRBJ1-2
v_gene: TRBV14
d_gene: TRBD1
abundance: once
CDR3aa: CASSQASGGAYGYTF
CDR3nt: TGTGCCAGCAGCCAAGCATCAGGGGGCGCCTATGGCTACACCTTC

j_gene: TRBJ2-5
v_gene: TRBV6-5
d_gene: TRBD2
abundance: NA
CDR3aa: CASSYRGGEETQYF
CDR3nt: TGTGCCAGCAGTTACCGGGGGGGAGAAGAGACCCAGTACTTC

j_gene: TRBJ2-3
v_gene: TRBV6-5
d_gene: NA
abundance: NA
CDR3aa: CASSYSGGEDTQYF
CDR3nt: TGTGCCAGCAGTTACTCCGGCGGTGAGGATACGCAGTATTTT

j_gene: TRBJ2-1
v_gene: TRBV2
d_gene: TRBD1
abundance: NA
CDR3aa: CASSEETGYHEQFF
CDR3nt: TGTGCCAGCAGTGAGGAGACAGGGTATCATGAGCAGTTCTTC

j_gene: TRBJ1-2
v_gene: TRBV4-3
d_gene: TRBD1
abundance: NA
CDR3aa: CASSQVGTGSGYTF
CDR3nt: TGCGCCAGCAGCCAAGTAGGGACAGGCTCTGGCTACACCTTC

j_gene: TRBJ2-5
v_gene: TRBV30
d_gene: NA
abundance: NA
CDR3aa: CAWCRQYQETQYF
CDR3nt: TGTGCCTGGTGCCGACAGTACCAAGAGACCCAGTACTTC

j_gene: TRBJ1-6
v_gene: TRBV6-5
d_gene: NA
abundance: NA
CDR3aa: CASSSGARYQRPLHF
CDR3nt: TGTGCCAGCAGTTCAGGGGCACGATACCAAAGGCCCCTCCACTTT

j_gene: TRBJ1-5
v_gene: TRBV7-6
d_gene: TRBD1
abundance: NA
CDR3aa: CASSPKGWGQGNQPQHF
CDR3nt: TGTGCCAGCAGCCCGAAAGGGTGGGGACAGGGCAATCAGCCCCAGCATTTT

j_gene: TRBJ2-1
v_gene: TRBV10-2
d_gene: NA
abundance: NA
CDR3aa: CASSTTSYNEQFF
CDR3nt: TGCGCCAGCAGCACAACCAGTTACAATGAGCAGTTCTTC

j_gene: TRBJ2-7
v_gene: TRBV5-1
d_gene: TRBD1
abundance: NA
CDR3aa: CASSLGATGTGEPYEQYF
CDR3nt: TGCGCCAGCAGCTTGGGCGCCACGGGGACAGGGGAACCCTACGAGCAGTACTTC

j_gene: TRBJ1-2
v_gene: TRBV19
d_gene: NA
abundance: NA
CDR3aa: CASLSRANYGYTF
CDR3nt: TGTGCCAGTCTCTCCCGAGCTAACTATGGCTACACCTTC

j_gene: TRBJ2-2
v_gene: TRBV18
d_gene: TRBD2
abundance: NA
CDR3aa: CASSASGGDTGELFF
CDR3nt: TGTGCCAGCTCGGCTAGCGGAGGTGACACCGGGGAGCTGTTTTTT

j_gene: TRBJ2-7
v_gene: TRBV4-2
d_gene: NA
abundance: NA
CDR3aa: CASSQGTTYEQYF
CDR3nt: TGTGCCAGCAGCCAAGGCACTACCTACGAGCAGTACTTC

j_gene: TRBJ2-1
v_gene: TRBV19
d_gene: TRBD2
abundance: NA
CDR3aa: CASKFRAGGYNEQFF
CDR3nt: TGTGCCAGTAAGTTCAGAGCGGGAGGATACAATGAGCAGTTCTTC

j_gene: TRBJ1-1
v_gene: TRBV6-5
d_gene: TRBD1
abundance: NA
CDR3aa: CASRIISGQSTEAFF
CDR3nt: TGTGCCAGCAGAATAATCTCGGGACAGTCCACTGAAGCTTTCTTT

j_gene: TRBJ1-5
v_gene: TRBV5-5
d_gene: NA
abundance: NA
CDR3aa: CASSLEAGPHNQPQHF
CDR3nt: TGTGCCAGCAGCTTGGAGGCAGGGCCCCACAATCAGCCCCAGCATTTT

j_gene: TRBJ2-2
v_gene: TRBV11-3
d_gene: NA
abundance: NA
CDR3aa: CASSVPRTVPGELFF
CDR3nt: TGTGCCAGCAGCGTTCCTAGGACAGTTCCCGGGGAGCTGTTTTTT

j_gene: TRBJ2-7
v_gene: TRBV5-6
d_gene: TRBD1
abundance: NA
CDR3aa: CASSLVGTGHEQYF
CDR3nt: TGTGCCAGCAGCTTGGTCGGGACAGGGCACGAGCAGTACTTC

j_gene: TRBJ2-5
v_gene: TRBV23-1
d_gene: NA
abundance: NA
CDR3aa: CASSHSRTAQETQYF
CDR3nt: TGCGCCAGCAGTCATTCCCGGACAGCACAAGAGACCCAGTACTTC

j_gene: TRBJ2-2
v_gene: TRBV5-4
d_gene: NA
abundance: once
CDR3aa: CASSLLKNTGELFF
CDR3nt: TGTGCCAGCAGCTTGTTAAAGAACACCGGGGAGCTGTTTTTT

j_gene: TRBJ2-6
v_gene: TRBV5-6
d_gene: TRBD1
abundance: once
CDR3aa: CASSRDRVLGANVLTF
CDR3nt: TGTGCCAGCAGCCGCGACAGGGTCTTGGGGGCCAACGTCCTGACTTTC

j_gene: TRBJ1-1
v_gene: TRBV7-9
d_gene: NA
abundance: NA
CDR3aa: CASGTQGGTEAFF
CDR3nt: TGTGCCAGCGGGACGCAGGGAGGCACTGAAGCTTTCTTT

j_gene: TRBJ2-7
v_gene: TRBV15
d_gene: TRBD1
abundance: NA
CDR3aa: CATSRVRTGEYEQYF
CDR3nt: TGTGCCACCAGCAGAGTGAGGACAGGGGAATACGAGCAGTACTTC

j_gene: TRBJ2-7
v_gene: TRBV7-2
d_gene: TRBD1
abundance: NA
CDR3aa: CASTHSTGQAAAQYF
CDR3nt: TGTGCCAGCACCCACTCCACCGGACAGGCCGCCGCCCAGTACTTC

j_gene: TRBJ2-7
v_gene: TRBV4-3
d_gene: NA
abundance: once
CDR3aa: CASSQRTAIGADRSSYEQYF
CDR3nt: TGCGCCAGCAGCCAACGGACGGCCATTGGGGCTGATCGGAGCTCCTACGAGCAGTACTTC